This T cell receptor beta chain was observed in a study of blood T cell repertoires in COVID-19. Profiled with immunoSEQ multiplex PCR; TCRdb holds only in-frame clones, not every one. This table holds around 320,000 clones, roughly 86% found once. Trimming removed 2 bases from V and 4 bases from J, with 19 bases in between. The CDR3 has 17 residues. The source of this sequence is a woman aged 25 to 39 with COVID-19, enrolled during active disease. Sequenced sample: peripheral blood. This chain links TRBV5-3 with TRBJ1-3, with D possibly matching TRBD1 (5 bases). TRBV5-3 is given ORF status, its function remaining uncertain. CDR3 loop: CARSFLGGTKKGNTIYF. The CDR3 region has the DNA TGTGCCAGAAGCTTCCTTGGGGGGACTAAAAAAGGAAACACCATATATTTT.